This TCR beta chain was identified in a study of blood T cell repertoires in COVID-19. For the study at large: COVID-19 samples collected from the United States, Italy and Spain covered acute and convalescent phases.

How the authors handled the data: Reference gene primers were amplified, and this amplification served to estimate nucleated cell counts. Repertoires were generated with immunoSEQ multiplex PCR, while TCRdb's copy carries only in-frame clones and drops some. V and J calls and clone size come straight from that table; D and trimming were deduced from the DNA. The profile shows about 170,000 clones, 83% of them singletons. This clone was observed a handful of times. The TCR originated in a woman between 70 and 85 years old who had recovered from COVID-19. Source material: peripheral blood.

This CDR3 reads CASSRLAGATEPYNEQFF. CDR3 DNA: TGTGCCAGTAGTAGGTTAGCGGGGGCCACGGAACCATACAATGAGCAGTTCTTC. The chain has TRBV19 and TRBJ2-1; TRBD2 matches at 9 bases. The CDR3 length is 18 residues. In germline, CDR1 is LNHDA, CDR2 SQIVND (reference sequence). V gave up 4 bases and J gave up 4 bases; unmatched junction bases: 14. Drawing the rest from reference TRBV19 and TRBJ2-1, the complete variable domain is DGGITQSPKYLFRKEGQNVTLSCEQNLNHDAMYWYRQDPGQGLRLIYYSQIVNDFQKGDIAEGYSVSREKKESFPLTVTSAQKNPTAFYLCASSRLAGATEPYNEQFFGPGTRLTVL.